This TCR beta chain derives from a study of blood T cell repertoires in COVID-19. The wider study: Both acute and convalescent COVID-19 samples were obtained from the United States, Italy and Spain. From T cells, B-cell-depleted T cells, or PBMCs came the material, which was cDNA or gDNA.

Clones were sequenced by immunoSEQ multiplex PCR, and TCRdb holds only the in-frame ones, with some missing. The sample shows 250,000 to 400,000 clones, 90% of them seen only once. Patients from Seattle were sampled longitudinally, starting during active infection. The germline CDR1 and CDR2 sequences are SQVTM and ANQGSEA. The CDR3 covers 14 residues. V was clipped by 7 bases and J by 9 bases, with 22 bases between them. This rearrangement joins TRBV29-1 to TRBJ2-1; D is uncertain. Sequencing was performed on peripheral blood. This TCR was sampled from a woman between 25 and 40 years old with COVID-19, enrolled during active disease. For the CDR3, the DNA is TGCAGCGGACTGTTACGGATTGGCTTCGGTGAGCAGTTCTTC. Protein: CSGLLRIGFGEQFF.